This T cell receptor (beta chain) was recorded in a study of OX40 agonist ivuxolimab in advanced cancers. General study results and limits: There were also nonresponders showing low normalized T-cell clonal expansion. Both CD4+ and CD8+ T cell populations in blood had undergone clonal expansion by week 6 at 0.1 to 3.0 mg/kg. Among T cells, CD8+ cells averaged more expanded clones than CD4+ cells. Partial responders at 0.1-3.0 mg/kg showed near-lowest clonal expansion.

Points on this clone: Its antigen is undetermined.

Profiled with immunoSEQ multiplex PCR; TCRdb holds only in-frame clones, not every one. The table has tens of thousands of clones, roughly 89% seen once. Looked up from germline, CDR1 is SNHLY and CDR2 is FYNNEI. V was clipped by 4 bases and J by 7 bases, with 13 bases between them. The CDR3 covers 13 residues. This chain links TRBV2 with TRBJ1-2; a possible D gene is TRBD1 (6 bases). This specimen consisted of CD4+ or CD8+ T cells sorted from blood, obtained in a trial of the OX40 agonist ivuxolimab. This clonotype was obtained from an adult with an advanced solid tumor such as melanoma, head and neck, liver or kidney cancer. CDR3 DNA: TGTGCCAGCAGTGTCAGGGGAGGGGGTGGCTACACCTTC. Amino acids: CASSVRGGGGYTF.